The sample holds a few counts of the clone carrying this T cell receptor beta chain. Unique molecular identifiers were incorporated when the TCRbeta library was constructed. Via MiXCR, TCRdb re-called the PCR reads, giving one row per CDR3 protein. The sample consists of fewer than 400,000 distinct CDR3 sequences, 20% of them appearing once. This specimen comes from a study of T-cell reconstitution after alpha-beta-depleted transplantation in children. Germline V CDR1 and CDR2: MDHEN, SYDVKM. The CDR3 runs to 12 residues. Trimming at V came to 8 bases and at J to 3 bases, leaving 4 bases not matched to a gene.

Sequencing used PBMCs from the stem cell graft donor, obtained from the stem cell graft. This sequence was found in a human donor who donated a stem cell graft to a child with acute myeloid leukemia. The genes are TRBV28 and TRBJ2-7; 7 bases agree with TRBD1. CDR3 coding DNA: TGTGCCAGCCACAGGGGAAACTACGAGCAGTACTTC. It specifies CASHRGNYEQYF.